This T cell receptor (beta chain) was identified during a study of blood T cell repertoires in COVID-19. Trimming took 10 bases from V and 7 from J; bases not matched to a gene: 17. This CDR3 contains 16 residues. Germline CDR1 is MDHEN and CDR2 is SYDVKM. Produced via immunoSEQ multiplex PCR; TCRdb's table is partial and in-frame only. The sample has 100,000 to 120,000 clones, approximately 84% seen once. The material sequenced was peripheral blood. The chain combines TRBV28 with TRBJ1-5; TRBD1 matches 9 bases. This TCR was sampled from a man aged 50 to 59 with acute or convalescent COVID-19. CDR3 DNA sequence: TGTGCCACCCGAGATACAGGGGGCGGAAAGGGCCAGCCCCAGCATTTT. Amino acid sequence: CATRDTGGGKGQPQHF.